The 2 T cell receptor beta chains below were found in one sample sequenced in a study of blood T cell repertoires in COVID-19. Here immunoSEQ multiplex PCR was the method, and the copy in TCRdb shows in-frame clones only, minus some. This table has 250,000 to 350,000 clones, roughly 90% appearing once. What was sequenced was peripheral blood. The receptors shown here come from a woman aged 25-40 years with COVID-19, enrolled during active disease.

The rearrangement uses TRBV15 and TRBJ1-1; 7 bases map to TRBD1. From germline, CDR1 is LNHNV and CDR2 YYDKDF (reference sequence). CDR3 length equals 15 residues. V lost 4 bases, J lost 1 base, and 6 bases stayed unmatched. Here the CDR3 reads CATSTWTGPNTEAFF. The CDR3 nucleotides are TGTGCCACCAGCACCTGGACAGGACCGAACACTGAAGCTTTCTTT.

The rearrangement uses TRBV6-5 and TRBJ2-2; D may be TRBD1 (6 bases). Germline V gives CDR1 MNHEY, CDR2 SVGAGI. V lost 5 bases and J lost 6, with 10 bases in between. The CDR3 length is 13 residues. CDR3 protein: CASSTGLPGELFF. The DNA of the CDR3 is TGTGCCAGCAGTACAGGGTTGCCCGGGGAGCTGTTTTTT.